The rows below give T cell receptor beta chains drawn from one sample of a study of cytomegalovirus exposure and HLA in healthy donors. Profiling relied on immunoSEQ multiplex PCR, and the TCRdb table lists in-frame clones only, not all of them. Its table records about 48,000 clones. The sequenced material came from PBMCs. The receptors here all came from a male donor in good health and CMV-seropositive. Each CDR3 is given with its conserved first and last residue. The D gene is left open where the match is weak.

len: 15; v_gene: TRBV27; j_gene: TRBJ2-7; d_gene: .; CDR3aa: CASSVKPGQIYEQYF; CDR3nt: TGTGCCAGCAGTGTAAAGCCTGGACAGATCTACGAGCAGTACTTC
len: 14; v_gene: TRBV28; j_gene: TRBJ1-1; d_gene: TRBD1; CDR3aa: CASRDQTGTTEAFF; CDR3nt: TGTGCCAGCAGAGATCAGACAGGGACCACTGAAGCTTTCTTT
len: 13; v_gene: TRBV11-2; j_gene: TRBJ2-7; d_gene: .; CDR3aa: CASSFGGSYEQYF; CDR3nt: TGTGCCAGCAGCTTTGGGGGCTCCTACGAGCAGTACTTC
len: 14; v_gene: TRBV6-5; j_gene: TRBJ2-5; d_gene: .; CDR3aa: CASSPGERPETQYF; CDR3nt: TGTGCCAGCAGCCCGGGGGAGCGACCGGAGACCCAGTACTTC
len: 15; v_gene: TRBV6-5; j_gene: TRBJ1-2; d_gene: .; CDR3aa: CASSPGPGGGGGYTF; CDR3nt: TGTGCCAGCAGTCCGGGTCCGGGGGGAGGCGGTGGCTACACCTTC
len: 16; v_gene: TRBV15; j_gene: TRBJ1-1; d_gene: TRBD1; CDR3aa: CATSKGQAYLNTEAFF; CDR3nt: TGTGCCACCAGCAAGGGACAGGCGTACTTGAACACTGAAGCTTTCTTT
len: 15; v_gene: TRBV18; j_gene: TRBJ1-5; d_gene: TRBD1; CDR3aa: CASSLTGQDNQPQHF; CDR3nt: TGTGCCAGCTCACTAACGGGACAGGATAATCAGCCCCAGCATTTT
len: 17; v_gene: TRBV4-1; j_gene: TRBJ2-3; d_gene: TRBD2; CDR3aa: CASSQGDRGGFADTQYF; CDR3nt: TGCGCCAGCAGCCAAGGGGACCGGGGGGGGTTCGCAGATACGCAGTATTTT
len: 11; v_gene: TRBV6-6; j_gene: TRBJ2-7; d_gene: .; CDR3aa: CASSLASEQYF; CDR3nt: TGTGCCAGCAGTCTAGCCTCCGAGCAGTACTTC
len: 14; v_gene: TRBV18; j_gene: TRBJ1-1; d_gene: .; CDR3aa: CASSTGTQNTEAFF; CDR3nt: TGTGCCAGCTCCACCGGGACACAGAACACTGAAGCTTTCTTT
len: 15; v_gene: TRBV4-1; j_gene: TRBJ2-7; d_gene: TRBD2; CDR3aa: CASSQVRDYSYEQYF; CDR3nt: TGCGCCAGCAGCCAAGTCCGGGACTACTCCTACGAGCAGTACTTC
len: 14; v_gene: TRBV4-3; j_gene: TRBJ1-3; d_gene: TRBD1; CDR3aa: CASSQTDRGNTIYF; CDR3nt: TGCGCCAGCAGCCAAACGGACAGGGGAAACACCATATATTTT
len: 16; v_gene: TRBV7-2; j_gene: TRBJ2-1; d_gene: TRBD1; CDR3aa: CASSSLGQGARLEQFF; CDR3nt: TGTGCCAGCAGCTCCCTCGGACAGGGCGCGCGGCTTGAGCAGTTCTTC
len: 14; v_gene: TRBV5-6; j_gene: TRBJ1-1; d_gene: TRBD1; CDR3aa: CASSLTGDNTEAFF; CDR3nt: TGTGCCAGCAGCCTGACAGGGGATAACACTGAAGCTTTCTTT
len: 15; v_gene: TRBV28; j_gene: TRBJ1-5; d_gene: .; CDR3aa: CASRLSDRAHQPQHF; CDR3nt: TGTGCCAGCAGGTTATCGGACAGAGCCCACCAGCCCCAGCATTTT
len: 14; v_gene: TRBV2; j_gene: TRBJ2-1; d_gene: .; CDR3aa: CASSLLSSYNEQFF; CDR3nt: TGTGCCAGCAGCCTCTTGAGCTCCTACAATGAGCAGTTCTTC
len: 12; v_gene: TRBV6-6; j_gene: TRBJ2-7; d_gene: .; CDR3aa: CASSSGLPEQYF; CDR3nt: TGTGCCAGCAGCTCAGGGCTCCCCGAGCAGTACTTC
len: 13; v_gene: TRBV11-2; j_gene: TRBJ1-1; d_gene: TRBD1; CDR3aa: CASSLTGGTVAFF; CDR3nt: TGTGCCAGCAGTCTCACAGGGGGCACGGTAGCTTTCTTT
len: 14; v_gene: TRBV13; j_gene: TRBJ1-4; d_gene: TRBD1; CDR3aa: CASSPRDSNEKLFF; CDR3nt: TGTGCCAGCAGCCCCCGGGACAGTAATGAAAAACTGTTTTTT
len: 15; v_gene: TRBV6-5; j_gene: TRBJ1-1; d_gene: TRBD1; CDR3aa: CASRPSQGGNTEAFF; CDR3nt: TGTGCCAGCCGACCTTCTCAGGGGGGGAACACTGAAGCTTTCTTT
len: 13; v_gene: TRBV6-6; j_gene: TRBJ1-1; d_gene: .; CDR3aa: CASSYGGGPEAFF; CDR3nt: TGTGCCAGCAGTTACGGGGGGGGGCCTGAAGCTTTCTTT
len: 17; v_gene: TRBV2; j_gene: TRBJ2-1; d_gene: TRBD2; CDR3aa: CASSPDPLAGGRDEQFF; CDR3nt: TGTGCCAGCAGTCCAGACCCACTAGCGGGGGGGCGGGATGAGCAGTTCTTC
len: 17; v_gene: TRBV7-2; j_gene: TRBJ2-3; d_gene: TRBD2; CDR3aa: CASSLRALAGGQDTQYF; CDR3nt: TGTGCCAGCAGCTTGCGGGCCCTCGCGGGGGGGCAAGATACGCAGTATTTT
len: 12; v_gene: TRBV10-3; j_gene: TRBJ1-1; d_gene: TRBD1; CDR3aa: CAITGQDAEAFF; CDR3nt: TGTGCCATCACGGGACAGGACGCTGAAGCTTTCTTT
len: 16; v_gene: TRBV14; j_gene: TRBJ1-2; d_gene: TRBD1; CDR3aa: CASSQVYRDRDFGYTF; CDR3nt: TGTGCCAGCAGCCAAGTGTACCGGGACAGGGATTTTGGCTACACCTTC
len: 16; v_gene: TRBV27; j_gene: TRBJ1-6; d_gene: .; CDR3aa: CASSADEGGLDSPLHF; CDR3nt: TGTGCCAGCAGTGCCGACGAAGGGGGTTTGGATTCACCCCTCCACTTT
len: 13; v_gene: TRBV29-1; j_gene: TRBJ1-5; d_gene: TRBD1; CDR3aa: CSDRTGWPQPQHF; CDR3nt: TGCAGCGATCGGACAGGGTGGCCTCAGCCCCAGCATTTT
len: 17; v_gene: TRBV5-1; j_gene: TRBJ2-2; d_gene: TRBD2; CDR3aa: CASSLVPSGGGTGELFF; CDR3nt: TGCGCCAGCAGCTTGGTGCCTAGCGGGGGAGGTACCGGGGAGCTGTTTTTT
len: 15; v_gene: TRBV7-2; j_gene: TRBJ1-2; d_gene: TRBD1; CDR3aa: CAYRLVDRGDYGYTF; CDR3nt: TGTGCCTACCGGCTGGTCGACAGGGGAGACTATGGCTACACCTTC
len: 13; v_gene: TRBV7-9; j_gene: TRBJ1-1; d_gene: .; CDR3aa: CASSQLQSTEAFF; CDR3nt: TGTGCCAGCAGCCAGCTACAGAGCACTGAAGCTTTCTTT
len: 13; v_gene: TRBV4-2; j_gene: TRBJ1-2; d_gene: .; CDR3aa: CASSQDWENGYTF; CDR3nt: TGTGCCAGCAGCCAAGATTGGGAGAATGGCTACACCTTC
len: 13; v_gene: TRBV5-4; j_gene: TRBJ2-2; d_gene: .; CDR3aa: CASSLGEAGELFF; CDR3nt: TGTGCCAGCAGCTTGGGGGAGGCCGGGGAGCTGTTTTTT
len: 12; v_gene: TRBV9; j_gene: TRBJ1-1; d_gene: .; CDR3aa: CASSPLGTEAFF; CDR3nt: TGTGCCAGCAGCCCACTCGGGACTGAAGCTTTCTTT
len: 15; v_gene: TRBV30; j_gene: TRBJ1-1; d_gene: TRBD1; CDR3aa: CACETGQSMNTEAFF; CDR3nt: TGTGCCTGCGAAACGGGACAGTCAATGAACACTGAAGCTTTCTTT
len: 15; v_gene: TRBV7-7; j_gene: TRBJ2-1; d_gene: .; CDR3aa: CASSLGSGPYNEQFF; CDR3nt: TGTGCCAGCAGCTTAGGGTCAGGCCCCTACAATGAGCAGTTCTTC
len: 16; v_gene: TRBV15; j_gene: TRBJ2-1; d_gene: TRBD2; CDR3aa: CATSRELAGFYNEQFF; CDR3nt: TGTGCCACCAGCAGAGAACTAGCGGGTTTCTACAATGAGCAGTTCTTC
len: 14; v_gene: TRBV11-2; j_gene: TRBJ2-3; d_gene: TRBD2; CDR3aa: CASSFRLAVDTQYF; CDR3nt: TGTGCCAGCAGCTTCCGGCTAGCGGTTGATACGCAGTATTTT
len: 15; v_gene: TRBV7-7; j_gene: TRBJ2-7; d_gene: .; CDR3aa: CASSLGTSERDEQYF; CDR3nt: TGTGCCAGCAGCTTAGGAACTTCGGAGAGGGACGAGCAGTACTTC
len: 13; v_gene: TRBV27; j_gene: TRBJ1-2; d_gene: .; CDR3aa: CASSLTVNYGYTF; CDR3nt: TGTGCCAGCAGTTTAACGGTGAACTATGGCTACACCTTC
len: 14; v_gene: TRBV6-1; j_gene: TRBJ2-7; d_gene: TRBD2; CDR3aa: CASSAGTSGRDQYF; CDR3nt: TGTGCCAGCAGTGCGGGGACTAGCGGGAGAGATCAGTACTTC
len: 13; v_gene: TRBV2; j_gene: TRBJ2-7; d_gene: TRBD2; CDR3aa: CASLGLAGARSDF; CDR3nt: TGTGCCAGCCTTGGACTAGCGGGGGCCCGTTCGGACTTC
len: 15; v_gene: TRBV4-1; j_gene: TRBJ2-7; d_gene: TRBD2; CDR3aa: CASSLSGLAGEEQYF; CDR3nt: TGCGCCAGCAGCCTGTCCGGGCTAGCGGGGGAAGAGCAGTACTTC
len: 14; v_gene: TRBV6-6; j_gene: TRBJ2-1; d_gene: .; CDR3aa: CASSPDYSYNEQFF; CDR3nt: TGTGCCAGCAGTCCCGACTACTCCTACAATGAGCAGTTCTTC
len: 12; v_gene: TRBV6-5; j_gene: TRBJ2-7; d_gene: .; CDR3aa: CASSSSSYEQYF; CDR3nt: TGTGCCAGCAGTTCTTCTTCCTACGAGCAGTACTTC
len: 12; v_gene: TRBV30; j_gene: TRBJ2-7; d_gene: TRBD1; CDR3aa: CAWDSDRREQYF; CDR3nt: TGTGCCTGGGACTCGGACAGGCGCGAGCAGTACTTC
len: 16; v_gene: TRBV5-5; j_gene: TRBJ2-7; d_gene: TRBD2; CDR3aa: CASSLAGPGLRYEQYF; CDR3nt: TGTGCCAGCAGCTTGGCCGGACCGGGACTAAGGTACGAGCAGTACTTC